This T cell receptor beta chain comes out of a study of T cells in Graves' hyperthyroidism and ophthalmopathy (dated by TCRdb to between 2019 and 2020). Looking at the study overall: Peripheral blood was collected at initial diagnosis, before any treatment. For training and testing, the 80 to 100 patients in the discovery cohort were randomly divided in a 7:3 ratio. After sampling, hyperthyroidism patients received methimazole starting at 30 mg daily, and ophthalmopathy patients received high-dose intravenous methylprednisolone. The paper describes TCR Vbeta CDR3 sequencing of 120 to 150 peripheral blood samples, made up of fewer than 50 ophthalmopathy patients, 70 to 80 hyperthyroidism patients and roughly 17 progressor patients. To identify distinguishing TCR V-J signatures, a discovery cohort of 90 to 100 patients was used, comprising 43 with Graves' ophthalmopathy and some 60 with stable Graves' hyperthyroidism. In several Graves' hyperthyroidism patients, the study also compared T-cell repertoires from thyroid tissue with T-cell repertoires from blood. Prospective prediction of ophthalmopathy was tested in an independent validation cohort of some 19 hyperthyroidism patients and approximately 17 patients who later progressed to ophthalmopathy. General conclusions and limits of the study: During validation, the model predicted progression to ophthalmopathy a median of approximately 6.5 months ahead of onset, with roughly 65% sensitivity and roughly 72% specificity. No statistical method was used to fix the sample size in advance, and group allocation was not hidden from the investigators. Ophthalmopathy was separated from stable hyperthyroidism by a 13 V-J signature model, with over 85% sensitivity and approximately 81% specificity obtained in cross-validation and 80%/75% obtained in testing. Blood samples also contained most of the expanded thyroid clonotypes (frequency above 0.001), which suggests that blood repertoires may reflect thyroid immune responses.

A few counts support this clonotype. The clone's antigen remains unknown. The input lacks base qualities; no much larger clone sits a single base away. TCR beta CDR3 regions were amplified from RNA transcripts. A first-round RT-PCR of the TCR CDR3 used the HTBI primer set with the Qiagen OneStep RT-PCR kit. Libraries were constructed in a second round of multiplex PCR, after which size selection and purification were performed. Libraries were sequenced paired-end with 100 bp reads on an Illumina HiSeq2000. As for how the authors treated the data: SOAPnuke was used to process the raw data, with reads discarded if the reads contained adapters or uncalled bases, had a mean Phred below 15, or lacked an exact constant-primer or identifier match. COPE v1.2.5 was used to merge high-quality paired reads, and clonotypes were defined as unique nucleotide sequences. MiTCR v1.1 was used to align the clonotypes against IMGT TRBV, TRBD and TRBJ reference segments. Only V-J combinations with frequency above 0.0001, covering 99% to 99.2% of repertoires, were analysed. A TCS score was defined as the ratio between F50 (clonal expansion) and ExV (chaos), using BLOSUM62-based TCRdist between CDR3 peptides within each V-J. Welch's t-statistics and random forest reduced some 510 V-J features to 13, which were used in a naive Bayes classifier (R e1071). The Morisita-Horn index was used to measure how similar the thyroid and blood repertoires were. The raw public reads went through TCRdb reprocessing: fastp at Q25, MiXCR clone calling, in-frame beta chains kept. Records with the same CDR3 protein are collapsed into one entry carrying the most frequent genes and DNA. It is TCRdb's table, rather than the study itself, that gives the V and J calls and clone size. The sample table shows 700,000 to 950,000 distinct CDR3 sequences, and over 35% are seen once. The ten biggest clones cover around 30% of the sample.

V is cut back by 5 bases and J by 1 base, with 7 bases in the junction unmatched. CDR1 and CDR2 (LNHDA, SQIVND) derive from the germline V gene (reference sequence). The CDR3 has 16 amino acids, counting the end cysteine and phenylalanine. The DNA shown is the 48-base CDR3, in frame from base 1. Stable Graves' hyperthyroidism was defined as no progression to ophthalmopathy during 18 months of follow-up. Hyperthyroidism patients were newly diagnosed, had a disease duration of under 2 months, and were aged 18 to 65 years. Any patient with an uncontrolled infection, another autoimmune disease, pregnancy or lactation was excluded. Diagnoses were established on the basis of clinical symptoms, serum thyroxine and TRAb, thyroid ultrasound, and orbital computed tomography. Ficoll-Paque density gradient centrifugation was used to isolate PBMCs from around 10 ml of fresh peripheral blood. Trizol reagent was used to extract total RNA, and RNA quality was then checked on an Agilent 2100 Bioanalyzer.

Recombination linked TRBV19 to TRBJ1-1; 10 nucleotides in the junction match TRBD1. The sequencing input was blood. This receptor was identified in a woman aged 40 to 55 with Graves' hyperthyroidism. In nucleotides, the sequence is TGTGCCAGTAGTCGACAGGGGGCTTTCTCGAACACTGAAGCTTTCTTT. Translation gives CASSRQGAFSNTEAFF.